These 11 T cell receptor beta chains were sequenced from one sample in a study of technical replicates of blood from a handful of donors. Assay: immunoSEQ multiplex PCR; the TCRdb copy retains only in-frame clones and omits some. The sample yields about 81,000 clones, approximately 75% seen once. The sequencing sample was made of PBMCs. The receptor source for this set is a human donor in good health. Some clones in this sample may be carry-over from other donors' samples.

The CDR3 DNA sequence: TGCAGTGCTAGGACAGGGACCGAGCAGTACTTC. Amino acids: CSARTGTEQYF. This rearrangement joins TRBV20-1 to TRBJ2-7; 7 bases are shared with TRBD1. Per the germline V gene, CDR1 is DFQATT and CDR2 is SNEGSKA (reference sequence). Trimming took 3 bases from V and 6 from J; bases not matched to a gene: 2. The CDR3 has 11 amino acids.

The chain links TRBV7-2 to TRBJ1-2; D call uncertain. V shed 4 bases and J shed 8 bases, with 14 bases lying between them. Germline CDR1 and CDR2: SGHTA and FQGNSA. The CDR3 covers 13 residues. The DNA of the CDR3 is TGTGCCAGCAGCTCAGACATGTCCTGGGGCTACACCTTC. Encoded protein: CASSSDMSWGYTF. Drawing the rest from reference TRBV7-2 and TRBJ1-2, the complete variable domain is GAGVSQSPSNKVTEKGKDVELRCDPISGHTALYWYRQSLGQGLEFLIYFQGNSAPDKSGLPSDRFSAERTGGSVSTLTIQRTQQEDSAVYLCASSSDMSWGYTFGSGTRLTVV.

The chain links TRBV6-1 to TRBJ2-7, with 14 bases aligning to TRBD2. V lost 2 bases, J lost 12 bases, and 18 bases stayed unmatched. Germline V gene data show CDR1 as MNHNS and CDR2 as SASEGT. The CDR3 consists of 18 residues. The CDR3 is CASSEILGLAGVGGHRYF. CDR3 in DNA: TGTGCCAGCAGTGAAATCCTGGGACTAGCGGGAGTAGGAGGCCACCGGTACTTC.

J is TRBJ2-1 and V is TRBV4-1; 8 bases are a match to TRBD2. The V segment lost 0 bases and the J segment 3 bases; nucleotides outside the gene matches: 4. Germline values: CDR1 MGHRA, CDR2 YSYEKL. This CDR3 has 16 residues. This CDR3 reads CASSQDRTSYYNEQFF. The CDR3 nucleotides read TGCGCCAGCAGCCAAGATAGGACTAGCTACTACAATGAGCAGTTCTTC.

The chain combines TRBV18 with TRBJ1-4; 7 bases fit TRBD1. Trimming cost V 6 bases and J 9 bases; bases outside gene matches: 10. This CDR3 region has 14 residues. CDR1 KGHSH and CDR2 LQKENI come from the germline V gene. CDR3 bases: TGTGCCAGCTCTTCTTCCGGGACAGAGAAAAAACTGTTTTTT. This translates into CASSSSGTEKKLFF.

The rearrangement joins TRBV18 to TRBJ1-1; 12 bases are a match to TRBD1. CDR1 is KGHSH and CDR2 is LQKENI in the germline V gene. The length of the CDR3 is 14 residues. V lost 4 bases, J lost 4 bases, and 1 base stayed unmatched. The chain's CDR3 is CASSRGQGATEAFF. The CDR3 DNA is TGTGCCAGCTCACGGGGACAGGGGGCCACTGAAGCTTTCTTT. Supplemented by reference TRBV18 and TRBJ1-1, the full variable domain reads NAGVMQNPRHLVRRRGQEARLRCSPMKGHSHVYWYRQLPEEGLKFMVYLQKENIIDESGMPKERFSAEFPKEGPSILRIQQVVRGDSAAYFCASSRGQGATEAFFGQGTRLTVV.

This clone was seen a few times. V usage is TRBV19 and J usage is TRBJ1-5, with D maybe TRBD1 (5 bases). Germline loops: CDR1 LNHDA, CDR2 SQIVND (reference sequence). The V and J ends lost 6 bases and 3 bases respectively, with 21 bases between them. The CDR3 loop spans 17 amino acids. This CDR3 is CASSQYGARTLNQPQHF. DNA of the CDR3: TGTGCCAGTAGCCAATATGGGGCCCGCACTCTCAATCAGCCCCAGCATTTT.

The gene calls are TRBV7-2 and TRBJ2-2; D remains unclear. CDR1 is SGHTA, CDR2 FQGNSA, per germline. CDR3 length: 13 amino acids. V shed 2 bases and J shed 5 bases, with 6 bases lying between them. The CDR3 sequence: CASSLSRTGELFF. The CDR3 DNA reads as TGTGCCAGCAGCTTATCCAGGACCGGGGAGCTGTTTTTT.

The chain carries TRBV7-8 and TRBJ1-6; D may be TRBD1 (5 bases). V gave up 4 bases and J gave up 10 bases, with 14 bases separating them. The CDR3 is made up of 14 amino acids. Germline CDR1 is SGHVS and CDR2 is FQNEAQ. The CDR3 DNA sequence: TGTGCCAGCAGCTCAAACGGGGGGAAATCACCCCTCCACTTT. It is translated as CASSSNGGKSPLHF.

CDR3 DNA: TGTGCCAGCAGCCCAGGACAGGGCGGCTCCGCCTCCTACGAGCAGTACTTC. Amino acid sequence: CASSPGQGGSASYEQYF. The V and J genes are TRBV7-9 and TRBJ2-7; 8 nucleotides align to TRBD1. The germline V gene encodes CDR1 SEHNR and CDR2 FQNEAQ (reference sequence). This CDR3 is built from 17 residues. The J segment lost 0 bases and the V segment lost 5 bases, leaving 12 bases of the junction unmatched.

The CDR3 sequence is CASSSGLRLPETQYF. The CDR3 coding sequence is TGCGCCAGCAGCTCTGGACTCCGGCTCCCAGAGACCCAGTACTTC. This sequence joins TRBV5-1 and TRBJ2-5, with D possibly TRBD2 on 5 matching bases. Trimming took off 3 bases at V and 4 bases at J, with 16 bases between the two ends. The CDR3 covers 15 residues. Germline CDR1 SGHRS, CDR2 YFSETQ.